This section outlines one T cell receptor beta chain sequence together with its context. Its target is unknown. This specimen comes from a study of OX40 agonist ivuxolimab in advanced cancers. Study observations and caveats: Dosing at 0.1 to 3.0 mg/kg was accompanied by clonal expansion of CD4+ and CD8+ blood T cells by week 6.

The method was immunoSEQ multiplex PCR; TCRdb's version includes in-frame clones alone and lacks a portion of them. The sample consists of some 35,000 clones, approximately 80% of them appearing once. Blood sampling was done at baseline, cycle 4 day 1, and cycle 7 day 1. The germline V and J ends were trimmed by 2 bases and 2 bases, with 7 bases remaining between them. This CDR3 is built from 14 residues. CDR1 and CDR2 from the germline V gene are SGHNT and YENEEA. The V and J genes are TRBV11-3 and TRBJ1-3, with a weak D call TRBD1 (5 bases). The sample was CD4+ or CD8+ T cells sorted from blood, taken in a trial of the OX40 agonist ivuxolimab. This TCR was sampled from an adult with an advanced solid tumor such as melanoma, head and neck, liver or kidney cancer. Here the CDR3 reads CASSLSGPGNTIYF. CDR3 in DNA: TGTGCCAGCAGCTTATCAGGGCCTGGAAACACCATATATTTT.